These 27 T cell receptor beta chains share one sample of origin, sequenced in a study of shared T cell receptors in the human thymus. Sequenced by immunoSEQ multiplex PCR; TCRdb stores in-frame clones only, minus some. The table shows approximately 730,000 clones, with 70% to 90% occurring only once. Another study also made use of these data, one on human thymus T cells.

Input material: thymocytes. The source is a girl under three years old with a congenital heart defect.

This CDR3 reads CASSDTGDGANVLTF. The CDR3 region has the DNA TGTGCCAGTAGTGATACAGGGGATGGGGCCAACGTCCTGACTTTC. The chain joins TRBV19 to TRBJ2-6; 7 bases are shared with TRBD1. Per germline, CDR1 LNHDA and CDR2 SQIVND (reference sequence). The CDR3 consists of 15 residues. V trimming: 5 bases; J trimming: 3 bases; junction bases outside the gene matches: 4.

This chain links TRBV2 with TRBJ2-3; 7 nucleotides line up with TRBD2. Germline trimming cut 9 bases from V and 2 bases from J; bases unmatched to any gene: 8. CDR1 is SNHLY and CDR2 is FYNNEI in the germline V gene. The CDR3 consists of 14 residues. The CDR3 DNA sequence: TGTGCCAGGAATTCTAGCGGTAACACAGATACGCAGTATTTT. Protein product: CARNSSGNTDTQYF. Variable domain in full (rest from reference TRBV2 and TRBJ2-3): EPEVTQTPSHQVTQMGQEVILRCVPISNHLYFYWYRQILGQKVEFLVSFYNNEISEKSEIFDDQFSVERPDGSNFTLKIRSTKLEDSAMYFCARNSSGNTDTQYFGPGTRLTVL.

V and J are TRBV18 and TRBJ1-1, with 8 bases fitting TRBD1. The CDR3 is 17 amino acids. Germline V CDR1 and CDR2: KGHSH, LQKENI. Losses at the gene ends were 1 base for V and 5 bases for J; bases not matched to a gene: 12. CDR3 amino acids: CASSPLAGGTVRTEAFF. The CDR3 DNA follows: TGTGCCAGCTCACCACTGGCAGGGGGCACAGTTCGGACTGAAGCTTTCTTT.

The chain links TRBV11-2 to TRBJ2-1; D call uncertain. V gave up 5 bases and J gave up 5 bases, with 16 bases separating them. The CDR3 covers 15 residues. Germline V CDR1 and CDR2: SGHAT, FQNNGV. CDR3 nucleotide sequence: TGTGCCAGCAGCCGTGACCAGGTTATCAACAATGAGCAGTTCTTC. Translating gives CASSRDQVINNEQFF.

V usage is TRBV28 and J usage is TRBJ1-2, with a tentative D call TRBD1 (6 bases). In germline, CDR1 is MDHEN, CDR2 SYDVKM. V dropped 5 bases and J dropped 4 bases, with 11 bases sitting between them. This CDR3 region has 13 residues. CDR3 sequence reads: CASSHRVVYGYTF. CDR3 DNA sequence: TGTGCCAGCAGTCACAGGGTCGTCTATGGCTACACCTTC.

The J gene is TRBJ1-1, the V gene TRBV28; maybe TRBD1 (5 bases). Germline assignment: CDR1 MDHEN and CDR2 SYDVKM. The germline V and J ends were trimmed by 6 bases and 1 base, with 18 bases remaining between them. The CDR3 totals 16 residues. In DNA form, the CDR3 reads TGTGCCAGCAGCCACGGGGGTGCCGAAGGGAACACTGAAGCTTTCTTT. Protein product: CASSHGGAEGNTEAFF.

This rearrangement joins TRBV30 to TRBJ1-3; a weak D match, TRBD1 (6 bases). Germline values: CDR1 GTSNPN, CDR2 SVGIG (reference sequence). The CDR3 has 16 residues. Deletions cut 4 bases from V and 4 bases from J, with 20 bases between. This CDR3 is CAWKVGQPSLGNTIYF. In nucleotides, the CDR3 is TGTGCCTGGAAAGTTGGACAGCCATCTCTGGGAAACACCATATATTTT.

This chain uses TRBV6-5 with TRBJ2-1; D perhaps matches TRBD2 (5 bases). This CDR3 is 15 amino acids long. Germline values: CDR1 MNHEY, CDR2 SVGAGI. Trimming took off 0 bases at V and 6 bases at J, with 12 bases between the two ends. CDR3 DNA sequence: TGTGCCAGCAGTTACTCGATAGCGTACAGCAATGAGCAGTTCTTC. It translates to CASSYSIAYSNEQFF.

This rearrangement joins TRBV11-2 to TRBJ2-2; TRBD2 is a possible D gene (5 bases). This CDR3 region has 11 residues. Germline V CDR1 and CDR2: SGHAT, FQNNGV. V lost 9 bases and J lost 11, with 13 bases in between. The CDR3 DNA reads TGTGCCAGGACGCTACGGACTGAGCTGTTTTTT. It encodes CARTLRTELFF.

The genes are TRBV5-6 and TRBJ2-5, with D perhaps TRBD1 (6 bases). The CDR3 has 16 residues. Trimming removed 1 base from V and 5 bases from J, with 18 bases in between. The germline V gene encodes CDR1 SGHDT and CDR2 YYEEEE. The CDR3 reads CASSLFLNRDGETQYF. The CDR3 DNA follows: TGTGCCAGCAGCTTGTTCCTTAACAGGGACGGGGAGACCCAGTACTTC.

The rearrangement links TRBV14 to TRBJ2-3; D call uncertain. CDR1 SGHDN and CDR2 FVKESK come from the germline V gene. V was cut by 4 bases and J by 0 bases, with 17 bases left in between. The CDR3 contains 17 residues. Here the CDR3 reads CASSPARRGGSTDTQYF. CDR3 nucleotides: TGTGCCAGCAGCCCCGCACGTCGTGGCGGCAGCACAGATACGCAGTATTTT. The full variable domain, completed using reference TRBV14 and TRBJ2-3, is EAGVTQFPSHSVIEKGQTVTLRCDPISGHDNLYWYRRVMGKEIKFLLHFVKESKQDESGMPNNRFLAERTGGTYSTLKVQPAELEDSGVYFCASSPARRGGSTDTQYFGPGTRLTVL.

V usage is TRBV7-2 and J usage is TRBJ2-3; TRBD2 agrees at 16 bases. The CDR3 has 17 amino acids. Trimming at V came to 5 bases and at J to 5 bases, leaving 7 bases not matched to a gene. Germline CDR1 and CDR2: SGHTA and FQGNSA. This CDR3 is CASSQEGLAGGQDTQYF. The CDR3 DNA is TGTGCCAGCAGCCAGGAGGGACTAGCGGGGGGGCAAGATACGCAGTATTTT.

This clone appeared a single time. The rearrangement uses TRBV6-6 and TRBJ1-1; 7 nucleotides align to TRBD1. CDR1 is MNHNY, CDR2 SVGAGI, per germline (reference sequence). Trimming removed 2 bases from V and 0 bases from J; junction bases left unmatched: 6. The CDR3 extends over 16 amino acids. The CDR3 DNA sequence: TGTGCCAGCAGTTACAGGGGGCGGAGGATGAACACTGAAGCTTTCTTT. Protein product: CASSYRGRRMNTEAFF.

V is TRBV29-1 and J is TRBJ2-5, with TRBD1 identical over 8 bases. V was clipped by 4 bases and J by 4 bases; unmatched bases: 11. CDR1 and CDR2 (germline): SQVTM, ANQGSEA. The CDR3 has 15 amino acids. The CDR3 nucleotides read TGCAGCGTTGGGTTTGACAGGGGATTAAGAGAGACCCAGTACTTC. It yields the protein CSVGFDRGLRETQYF.

This sequence joins TRBV7-2 and TRBJ1-2; 9 bases are shared with TRBD1. The germline gives CDR1 SGHTA, CDR2 FQGNSA. The CDR3 is 18 amino acids. Germline trimming cut 11 bases from V and 1 base from J; bases unmatched to any gene: 20. CDR3 sequence: CAVRNYPGQGPNNYGYTF. CDR3 coding DNA: TGTGCCGTACGAAACTATCCGGGACAGGGACCAAATAACTATGGCTACACCTTC. Variable domain in full (rest from reference TRBV7-2 and TRBJ1-2): GAGVSQSPSNKVTEKGKDVELRCDPISGHTALYWYRQSLGQGLEFLIYFQGNSAPDKSGLPSDRFSAERTGGSVSTLTIQRTQQEDSAVYLCAVRNYPGQGPNNYGYTFGSGTRLTVV.

The rearrangement uses TRBV4-1 and TRBJ2-3; 7 nucleotides align to TRBD1. The junction had 7 bases not matched to a gene; V was cut back by 3 bases and J by 1 base. This CDR3 is built from 16 residues. The germline CDR1 and CDR2 sequences are MGHRA and YSYEKL. The CDR3 region is CASSHYRDRGTDTQYF. CDR3 bases: TGCGCCAGCAGCCATTACCGGGACAGAGGCACAGATACGCAGTATTTT.

The genes are TRBV11-2 and TRBJ2-1, with 14 bases identical to TRBD2. CDR1 is SGHAT, CDR2 FQNNGV, per germline. This CDR3 has 19 residues. Trimming at V came to 4 bases and at J to 5 bases, leaving 13 bases not matched to a gene. CDR3 sequence: CASSSGLAGAPLKNNEQFF. The CDR3 nucleotides read TGTGCCAGCAGCTCGGGACTAGCGGGGGCCCCGCTCAAGAACAATGAGCAGTTCTTC. Drawing the rest from reference TRBV11-2 and TRBJ2-1, the complete variable domain is EAGVAQSPRYKIIEKRQSVAFWCNPISGHATLYWYQQILGQGPKLLIQFQNNGVVDDSQLPKDRFSAERLKGVDSTLKIQPAKLEDSAVYLCASSSGLAGAPLKNNEQFFGPGTRLTVL.

The chain has TRBV6-5 and TRBJ1-2, with 11 nucleotides matching TRBD1. From germline, CDR1 is MNHEY and CDR2 SVGAGI. The CDR3 loop spans 15 amino acids. V lost 5 bases to trimming and J lost 4 bases; unmatched junction nucleotides: 6. CDR3 sequence (DNA): TGTGCCAGCAGTCACCGGGACAGGGGGTTCTATGGCTACACCTTC. As protein: CASSHRDRGFYGYTF.

This sequence joins TRBV5-5 and TRBJ1-1; D is undetermined. The CDR3 spans 13 residues. The V and J ends lost 0 bases and 1 base respectively, with 4 bases between them. Germline V gives CDR1 SGHKS, CDR2 YYEKEE (reference sequence). The CDR3 DNA sequence: TGTGCCAGCAGCTTGGCGGGGAACACTGAAGCTTTCTTT. Amino acid sequence: CASSLAGNTEAFF.

The V call is TRBV4-1, the J call TRBJ2-7; 7 positions agree with TRBD1. The CDR3 extends over 15 amino acids. Per the germline V gene, CDR1 is MGHRA and CDR2 is YSYEKL. The V gene end was trimmed by 0 bases and the J gene end by 6 bases; junction bases not matched to a gene: 8. The CDR3 is CASSQEGKGAGEQYF. The DNA for the CDR3 is TGCGCCAGCAGCCAAGAGGGGAAGGGGGCGGGCGAGCAGTACTTC.

The chain is built from TRBV27 and TRBJ1-1, with TRBD1 identical over 7 bases. The CDR3 sequence is 14 residues long. After removal of 8 bases from V and 0 bases from J, the junction contained 6 bases not matched to a gene. The germline V gene has CDR1 MNHEY and CDR2 SMNVEV (reference sequence). This CDR3 is CASGDRELNTEAFF. CDR3 coding DNA: TGTGCCAGCGGCGACAGGGAGTTGAACACTGAAGCTTTCTTT.

CDR3 nucleotides: TGTGCCAGCAGATCATTCCAGGGTGGCTACACCTTC. Translated: CASRSFQGGYTF. V and J are TRBV6-1 and TRBJ1-2; D is perhaps TRBD1 (5 bases). V was pared by 6 bases and J by 7 bases, with 12 bases between. The length of the CDR3 is 12 residues. Germline CDR1 and CDR2: MNHNS and SASEGT.

This rearrangement joins TRBV4-1 to TRBJ1-2; 10 bases are shared with TRBD1. From germline, CDR1 is MGHRA and CDR2 YSYEKL. The CDR3 is 13 residues long. V shed 8 bases, J shed 8 bases, and the junction held 8 bases outside the gene matches. In DNA form, the CDR3 reads TGCGCCAGCGAAGGACAGGGGGGAGAAGGCTACACCTTC. It is translated as CASEGQGGEGYTF.

J is TRBJ1-1 and V is TRBV4-3, with 8 bases lining up with TRBD1. Trimming removed 3 bases from V and 4 bases from J; junction bases left unmatched: 10. The CDR3 is 16 amino acids. Germline CDR1 is LGHNA and CDR2 is YSLEER. The CDR3 loop is CASSHTGGGCGTEAFF. CDR3 in DNA: TGCGCCAGCAGCCATACAGGGGGGGGTTGTGGCACTGAAGCTTTCTTT.

This clone is a singleton in its sample. The J gene is TRBJ1-2, the V gene TRBV7-9; no definite D call. CDR3 size: 14 residues. V was clipped by 5 bases and J by 10 bases, with 20 bases between them. Looked up from germline, CDR1 is SEHNR and CDR2 is FQNEAQ (reference sequence). The CDR3 nucleotides read TGTGCCAGCAGCAATAACCCCGAGTTGATTCTCTACACCTTC. This gives the protein CASSNNPELILYTF.

This clone was found a few times. The V call is TRBV2, the J call TRBJ1-2; TRBD1 is a possible D gene (6 bases). V lost 5 bases to trimming and J lost 6 bases, with 25 bases between them. Germline lookup yields CDR1 SNHLY and CDR2 FYNNEI. The CDR3 loop spans 17 amino acids. This CDR3 reads CASSPPLTGLSMDGYTF. The CDR3 bases are TGTGCCAGCAGTCCTCCTTTGACAGGCTTATCGATGGATGGCTACACCTTC.

The sample holds one count of this clone. This sequence joins TRBV5-6 and TRBJ1-5, with 9 nucleotides matching TRBD1. V lost 4 bases and J lost 4; bases outside the gene matches: 3. This CDR3 region has 14 residues. Germline loops: CDR1 SGHDT, CDR2 YYEEEE. CDR3 DNA sequence: TGTGCCAGCAGCGAGGGACAGGGAAATCAGCCCCAGCATTTT. As protein: CASSEGQGNQPQHF.